These T cell receptor beta chains were read from a single sample in a study of CD8 T cells in ankylosing spondylitis. TCRdb re-called the 5' RACE reads with MiXCR, one entry per CDR3 protein. Among more than 500,000 distinct CDR3 sequences, roughly 5.2% were seen once, and the ten largest hold roughly 3.5%. The material sequenced was blood, either unsorted or a sorted T cell fraction (not recorded which). The origin of the receptors is a male donor with ankylosing spondylitis. Both conserved end residues are part of each CDR3.

cdr3_length j_call v_call cdr3_aa
15 TRBJ2-5 TRBV7-9 CASSFGRVVGETQYF
15 TRBJ1-1 TRBV18 CASSQSTGHNTEAFF
15 TRBJ2-3 TRBV5-1 CASSVTGGGGDTQYF
14 TRBJ2-7 TRBV27 CASRRASGYYEQYF
14 TRBJ1-1 TRBV7-2 CASSLNSANTEAFF
15 TRBJ2-2 TRBV5-1 CASSLGQERTGELFF
13 TRBJ2-2 TRBV20-1 CSAVTGGGGELFF
14 TRBJ2-7 TRBV10-3 CAISESNRDYEQYF
15 TRBJ2-1 TRBV7-2 CASSFSVSDDNEQFF
14 TRBJ2-1 TRBV12-3/TRBV12-4 CASSRDRAYNEQFF
16 TRBJ2-2 TRBV4-2 CASSPGLYANTGELFF
18 TRBJ2-7 TRBV11-2 CASSLDFGERRRTYEQYF
13 TRBJ2-1 TRBV28 CASSPGLPNEQFF
16 TRBJ1-2 TRBV5-4 CASSRDRGGHGGGYTF
12 TRBJ2-5 TRBV29-1 CSVAITQETQYF
16 TRBJ2-7 TRBV7-2 CASSLELAGGRYEQYF
16 TRBJ1-6 TRBV20-1 CSARDHSSIYNSPLHF
14 TRBJ1-5 TRBV6-1 CASSGQGSNQPQHF
17 TRBJ2-3 TRBV7-2 CASSSRFGIYSTDTQYF
18 TRBJ2-4 TRBV3-1 CASSQGASGVLAKNIQYF
16 TRBJ2-1 TRBV4-3 CASSPGGWDSYNEQFF
13 TRBJ2-7 TRBV4-1 CASSQGQEYEQYF
16 TRBJ2-2 TRBV4-3 CASSQFGGAYTGELFF
16 TRBJ2-2 TRBV7-3 CASSLPRAGEAGELFF
12 TRBJ2-7 TRBV28 CASSLLGGEQYF
14 TRBJ2-5 TRBV5-1 CASSFTGPQETQYF
13 TRBJ2-3 TRBV2 CASSSGPGDTQYF
16 TRBJ2-7 TRBV4-2 CASSPGGSGRAGEQYF
13 TRBJ2-5 TRBV12-3/TRBV12-4 CASSLAGWETQYF
16 TRBJ2-1 TRBV7-2 CASSLSPVSSYNEQFF
11 TRBJ1-5 TRBV6-2/TRBV6-3 CASSLGGPQHF
13 TRBJ1-1 TRBV12-3/TRBV12-4 CASSFRGSTEAFF
14 TRBJ2-1 TRBV29-1 CSVGVGRGYNEQFF
12 TRBJ2-7 TRBV7-9 CASSLGGLDQYF
14 TRBJ2-5 TRBV20-1 CSAREGRWAETQYF
16 TRBJ2-5 TRBV7-8 CASSLVRLAGRETQYF
13 TRBJ2-5 TRBV2 CASRRSAGETQYF
13 TRBJ1-5 TRBV28 CASRAFSNQPQHF
11 TRBJ2-3 TRBV24-1 CATSRGDTQYF
12 TRBJ2-5 TRBV29-1 CSVEEDQETQYF
16 TRBJ2-5 TRBV6-2/TRBV6-3 CASRTGLAGVWETQYF
16 TRBJ2-5 TRBV6-2/TRBV6-3 CASSYSILATKETQYF
15 TRBJ2-1 TRBV7-9 CASSWEGSSYNEQFF
12 TRBJ2-7 TRBV20-1 CSESGGSGEQYF
14 TRBJ2-1 TRBV12-3/TRBV12-4 CASSLGPFYNEQFF
17 TRBJ2-3 TRBV7-2 CASSLRGPGQGTDTQYF
13 TRBJ2-7 TRBV29-1 CSVAGGTSYEQYF
12 TRBJ1-1 TRBV7-9 CASSLGPPEAFF
14 TRBJ1-1 TRBV7-9 CASSFGGGGTEAFF